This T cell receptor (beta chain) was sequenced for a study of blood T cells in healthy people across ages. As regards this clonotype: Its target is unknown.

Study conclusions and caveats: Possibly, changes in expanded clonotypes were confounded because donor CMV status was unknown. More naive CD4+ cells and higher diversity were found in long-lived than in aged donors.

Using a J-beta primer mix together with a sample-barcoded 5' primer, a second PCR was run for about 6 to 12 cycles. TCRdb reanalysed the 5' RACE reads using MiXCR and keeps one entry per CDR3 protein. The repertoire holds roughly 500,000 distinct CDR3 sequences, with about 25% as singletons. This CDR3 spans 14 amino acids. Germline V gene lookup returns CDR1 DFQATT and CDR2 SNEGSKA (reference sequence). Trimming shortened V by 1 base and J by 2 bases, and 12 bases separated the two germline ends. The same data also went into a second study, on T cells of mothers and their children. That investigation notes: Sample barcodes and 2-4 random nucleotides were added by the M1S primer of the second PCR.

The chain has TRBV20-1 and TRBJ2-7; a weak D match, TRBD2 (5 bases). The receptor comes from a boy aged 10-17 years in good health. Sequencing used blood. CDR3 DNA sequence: TGCAGTGCTAGAGCACCGGGGAGTCCCTACGAGCAGTACTTC. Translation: CSARAPGSPYEQYF.